This T cell receptor (beta chain) was identified in a study of radiotherapy plus CTLA-4 blockade in lung cancer. Study-level information: Objective responses were observed in 15% to 20% of patients, and disease control was achieved by around 31%.

Germline CDR1 reads LNHDA; CDR2 reads SQIVND (reference sequence). V shed 3 bases and J 4 bases; nucleotides not matched to a gene: 5. The CDR3 has 16 residues. Libraries were prepared by immunoSEQ multiplex PCR; TCRdb keeps only in-frame clonotypes and omits some of them. Of about 77,000 clones in the sample, roughly 70% were seen once. The sequence was collected from a human donor with non-small cell lung cancer whose response to radiotherapy plus ipilimumab could not be evaluated. This specimen consisted of peripheral blood, obtained from a patient treated with radiotherapy plus ipilimumab. This chain joins TRBV19 and TRBJ2-1, with TRBD2 identical over 11 bases. Written as DNA, the CDR3 is TGTGCCAGTAGTATGTGGCTAGCGGGGGGTTACAATGAGCAGTTCTTC. Its translation is CASSMWLAGGYNEQFF.